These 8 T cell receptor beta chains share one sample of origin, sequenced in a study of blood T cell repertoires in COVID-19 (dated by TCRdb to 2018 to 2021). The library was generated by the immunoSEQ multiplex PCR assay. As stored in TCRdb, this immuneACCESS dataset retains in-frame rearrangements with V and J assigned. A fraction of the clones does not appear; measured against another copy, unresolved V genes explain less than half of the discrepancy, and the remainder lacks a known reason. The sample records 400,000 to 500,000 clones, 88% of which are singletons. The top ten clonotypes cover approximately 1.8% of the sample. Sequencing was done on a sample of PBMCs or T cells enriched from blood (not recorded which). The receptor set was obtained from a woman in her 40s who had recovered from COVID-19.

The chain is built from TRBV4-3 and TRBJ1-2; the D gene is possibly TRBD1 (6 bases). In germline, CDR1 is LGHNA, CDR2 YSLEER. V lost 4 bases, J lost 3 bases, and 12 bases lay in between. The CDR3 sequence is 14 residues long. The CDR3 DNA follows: TGCGCCAGCAGCCCCCGAGGGGGGGACTATGGCTACACCTTC. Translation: CASSPRGGDYGYTF.

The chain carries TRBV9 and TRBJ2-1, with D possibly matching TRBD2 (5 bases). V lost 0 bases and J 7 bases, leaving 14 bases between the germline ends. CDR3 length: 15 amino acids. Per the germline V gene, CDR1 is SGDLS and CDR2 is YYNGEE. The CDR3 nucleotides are TGTGCCAGCAGCGTAGCGGGTAGCCGAGGGAATGAGCAGTTCTTC. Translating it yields CASSVAGSRGNEQFF.

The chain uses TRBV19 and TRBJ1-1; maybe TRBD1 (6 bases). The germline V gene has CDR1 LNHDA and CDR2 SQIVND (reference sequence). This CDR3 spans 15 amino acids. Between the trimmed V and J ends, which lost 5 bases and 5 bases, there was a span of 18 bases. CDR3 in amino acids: CASSFFNRVGTEAFF. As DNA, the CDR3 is TGTGCCAGTAGTTTTTTTAACAGGGTGGGGACTGAAGCTTTCTTT.

The CDR3 sequence: CASRPRDRGSGNTIYF. Written as DNA, the CDR3 is TGTGCCAGTCGACCCCGGGACAGGGGCTCGGGAAACACCATATATTTT. The chain has TRBV19 and TRBJ1-3; the match to TRBD1 covers 10 bases. Per germline, CDR1 LNHDA and CDR2 SQIVND (reference sequence). The V segment lost 8 bases and the J segment 4 bases; nucleotides outside the gene matches: 11. The length of the CDR3 is 16 residues. Using reference TRBV19 and TRBJ1-3 for the parts outside the CDR3, the full variable domain is DGGITQSPKYLFRKEGQNVTLSCEQNLNHDAMYWYRQDPGQGLRLIYYSQIVNDFQKGDIAEGYSVSREKKESFPLTVTSAQKNPTAFYLCASRPRDRGSGNTIYFGEGSWLTVV.

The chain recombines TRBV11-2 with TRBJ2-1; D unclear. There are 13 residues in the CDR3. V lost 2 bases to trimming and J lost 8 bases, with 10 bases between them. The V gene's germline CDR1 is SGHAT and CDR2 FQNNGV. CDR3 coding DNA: TGTGCCAGCAGCTTATCTCCCGGGTATGAGCAGTTCTTC. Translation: CASSLSPGYEQFF.

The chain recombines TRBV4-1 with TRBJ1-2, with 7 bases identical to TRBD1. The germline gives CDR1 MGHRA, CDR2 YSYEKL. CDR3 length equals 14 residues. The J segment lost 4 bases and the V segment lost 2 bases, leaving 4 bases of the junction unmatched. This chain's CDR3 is CASSQSGQVYGYTF. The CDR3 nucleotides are TGCGCCAGCAGCCAAAGCGGACAGGTCTATGGCTACACCTTC.

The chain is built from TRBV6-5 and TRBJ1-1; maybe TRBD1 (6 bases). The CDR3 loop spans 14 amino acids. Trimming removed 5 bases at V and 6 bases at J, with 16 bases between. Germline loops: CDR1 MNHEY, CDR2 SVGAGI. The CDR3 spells CASSKYREFPEAFF. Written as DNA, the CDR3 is TGTGCCAGCAGTAAATACAGGGAATTCCCTGAAGCTTTCTTT.

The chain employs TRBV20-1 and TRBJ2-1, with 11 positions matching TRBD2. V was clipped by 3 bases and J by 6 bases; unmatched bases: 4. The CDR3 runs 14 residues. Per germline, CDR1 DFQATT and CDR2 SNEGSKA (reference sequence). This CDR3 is CSASISGRGNEQFF. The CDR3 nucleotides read TGCAGTGCTAGTATTAGCGGGAGGGGCAATGAGCAGTTCTTC.